Listed here are 10 T cell receptor beta chains from one sample, sequenced in a study of OX40 agonist ivuxolimab in advanced cancers. Using immunoSEQ multiplex PCR, the repertoire was profiled, and TCRdb retains in-frame clones only, with some absent. The table lists about 83,000 clones, around four fifths of them singletons. Sequenced material: CD4+ or CD8+ T cells sorted from blood, taken in a trial of the OX40 agonist ivuxolimab. These TCRs come from an adult with an advanced solid tumor such as melanoma, head and neck, liver or kidney cancer.

The chain joins TRBV10-3 to TRBJ2-1; D is possibly TRBD1 (6 bases). V was cut by 10 bases and J by 9 bases, with 19 bases left in between. This CDR3 spans 13 amino acids. The germline V gene has CDR1 ENHRY and CDR2 SYGVKD. This CDR3 is CATLSSQGSEQFF. The CDR3 bases are TGTGCCACCCTCTCCTCACAGGGTAGTGAGCAGTTCTTC.

This sequence joins TRBV5-1 and TRBJ1-1; tentatively, D is TRBD1 (6 bases). Trimming stripped 0 bases from V and 4 bases from J, with 13 bases between. From germline, CDR1 is SGHRS and CDR2 YFSETQ. The CDR3 covers 15 residues. CDR3 nucleotides: TGCGCCAGCAGCTTGGGTCAGGGGAAGAGCACTGAAGCTTTCTTT. This codes for CASSLGQGKSTEAFF.

The genes are TRBV4-3 and TRBJ2-2; a possible D gene is TRBD1 (6 bases). V was clipped by 6 bases and J by 2 bases, with 22 bases between them. This CDR3 spans 18 amino acids. The germline V gene encodes CDR1 LGHNA and CDR2 YSLEER. The DNA of the CDR3 is TGCGCCAGCAGTACTATGTCCCAGGGGCTATTCAACACCGGGGAGCTGTTTTTT. This sequence encodes CASSTMSQGLFNTGELFF.

The chain employs TRBV20-1 and TRBJ1-1, with D possibly being TRBD1 (5 bases). CDR3 length equals 11 residues. Trimming cost V 1 base and J 10 bases, with 10 bases left between them. The germline V gene encodes CDR1 DFQATT and CDR2 SNEGSKA (reference sequence). The chain's CDR3 is CSARGGEIAFF. The CDR3 nucleotides are TGCAGTGCTAGAGGAGGGGAAATAGCTTTCTTT.

This rearrangement joins TRBV2 to TRBJ1-2, with unresolved D. Germline values: CDR1 SNHLY, CDR2 FYNNEI. Trimming cost V 8 bases and J 5 bases, with 6 bases left between them. This CDR3 contains 10 residues. The CDR3 sequence: CASLRYGYTF. The CDR3 coding sequence is TGTGCCAGCCTTCGGTATGGCTACACCTTC. Variable domain in full (rest from reference TRBV2 and TRBJ1-2): EPEVTQTPSHQVTQMGQEVILRCVPISNHLYFYWYRQILGQKVEFLVSFYNNEISEKSEIFDDQFSVERPDGSNFTLKIRSTKLEDSAMYFCASLRYGYTFGSGTRLTVV.

This chain links TRBV29-1 with TRBJ1-1; D ambiguous. CDR1 SQVTM and CDR2 ANQGSEA come from the germline V gene. V was cut by 2 bases and J by 1 base, with 8 bases left in between. The CDR3 covers 13 residues. CDR3 sequence reads: CSVEQDQNTEAFF. The CDR3 DNA reads as TGCAGCGTTGAACAGGACCAGAACACTGAAGCTTTCTTT.

The chain has TRBV4-3 and TRBJ1-5; D gene ambiguous. The germline V gene has CDR1 LGHNA and CDR2 YSLEER. V dropped 1 base and J dropped 1 base, with 8 bases sitting between them. This CDR3 contains 15 residues. Here the CDR3 reads CASSQGLGSNQPQHF. The DNA of the CDR3 is TGCGCCAGCAGCCAAGGACTGGGAAGCAATCAGCCCCAGCATTTT.

The chain employs TRBV6-1 and TRBJ2-3, with D possibly matching TRBD2 (6 bases). V lost 2 bases and J lost 1, with 13 bases in between. Germline V gives CDR1 MNHNS, CDR2 SASEGT. The CDR3 totals 16 residues. The CDR3 spells CASSEKRASGTDTQYF. The CDR3 DNA sequence: TGTGCCAGCAGTGAAAAAAGGGCTAGCGGCACAGATACGCAGTATTTT.

CDR3 sequence reads: CASSQSVNPTYEQYF. For the CDR3, the DNA is TGTGCCAGCAGCCAAAGTGTCAATCCCACCTACGAGCAGTACTTC. V usage is TRBV14 and J usage is TRBJ2-7; D call uncertain. Germline CDR1 SGHDN, CDR2 FVKESK. The CDR3 consists of 15 residues. Trimming left V 2 bases short and J 2 bases short, with 13 bases between.

The chain joins TRBV21-1 to TRBJ1-5; the D segment call TRBD1 is taken from the table without a DNA check. TRBV21-1 is a known pseudogene. The CDR3 covers 19 residues. The CDR3 sequence is CASSKRVTDRFNSNQPQHF. CDR3 DNA: TGTGCCAGCAGCAAGAGGGTAACCGACAGGTTCAATAGCAATCAGCCCCAGCATTTT.